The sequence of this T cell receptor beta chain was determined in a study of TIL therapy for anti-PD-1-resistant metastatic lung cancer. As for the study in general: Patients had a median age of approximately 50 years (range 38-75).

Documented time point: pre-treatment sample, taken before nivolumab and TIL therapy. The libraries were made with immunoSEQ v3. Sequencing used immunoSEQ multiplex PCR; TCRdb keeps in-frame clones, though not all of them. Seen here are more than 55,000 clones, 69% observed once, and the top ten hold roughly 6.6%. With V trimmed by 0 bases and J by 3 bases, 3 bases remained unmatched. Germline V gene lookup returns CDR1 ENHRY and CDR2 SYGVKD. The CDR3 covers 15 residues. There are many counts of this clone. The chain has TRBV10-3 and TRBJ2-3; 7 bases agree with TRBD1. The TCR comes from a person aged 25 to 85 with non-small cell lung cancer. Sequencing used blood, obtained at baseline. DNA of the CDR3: TGTGCCATCAGTGAGTCGGGCAGGGGGACAGATACGCAGTATTTT. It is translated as CAISESGRGTDTQYF.